This T cell receptor beta chain was captured in a study of Ad26.COV2.S vaccination and SARS-CoV-2 variants. At the level of the study: Donor had been placed in the Ad26.COV2.S arm of the COV1001 trial. Into the muscle, Ad26.COV2.S was dosed once or twice, 56 days apart.

Sequenced by immunoSEQ multiplex PCR; TCRdb stores in-frame clones only, minus some. The sample consists of hundreds of thousands of clones, around 90% of them appearing once. Specified treatment: some 20 received Ad26.COV2.S at low or high dose, single or two shots; 5 received placebo; per-sample allocation not given. The study sampled participants on day 63 after the first vaccine or placebo injection. Sequences were derived from peripheral blood, sampled in a trial of Ad26.COV2.S vaccine versus placebo. This clonotype originated in a person between 18 and 65 years old who received the Ad26.COV2.S COVID-19 vaccine or a placebo.

CDR3 in amino acids: CASSQLSGLPGNEQFF. Here the CDR3 DNA reads TGCGCCAGCAGCCAACTATCGGGGCTCCCGGGGAATGAGCAGTTCTTC. The rearrangement links TRBV4-3 to TRBJ2-1; D is possibly TRBD1 or TRBD2 (5 bases each). V lost 2 bases to trimming and J lost 7 bases, with 18 bases between them. The CDR3 length is 16 residues. Germline-derived CDR1 and CDR2 are LGHNA and YSLEER.